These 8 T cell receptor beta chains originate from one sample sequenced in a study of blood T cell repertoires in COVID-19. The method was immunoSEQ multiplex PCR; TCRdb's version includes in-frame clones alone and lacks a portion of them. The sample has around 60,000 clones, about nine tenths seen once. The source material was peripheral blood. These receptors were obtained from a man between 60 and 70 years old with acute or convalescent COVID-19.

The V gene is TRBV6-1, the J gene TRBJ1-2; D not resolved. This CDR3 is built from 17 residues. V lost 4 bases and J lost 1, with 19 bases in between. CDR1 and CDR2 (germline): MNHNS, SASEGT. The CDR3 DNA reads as TGTGCCAGCAGTGGGGCAGCTCTCTCGATTCTTAACTATGGCTACACCTTC. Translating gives CASSGAALSILNYGYTF.

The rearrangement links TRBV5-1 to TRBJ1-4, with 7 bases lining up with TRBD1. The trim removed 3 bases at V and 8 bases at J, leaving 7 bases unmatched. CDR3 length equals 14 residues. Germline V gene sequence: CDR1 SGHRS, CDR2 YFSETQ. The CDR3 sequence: CASSWTFRGEKLFF. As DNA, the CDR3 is TGCGCCAGCAGCTGGACCTTCAGGGGGGAAAAACTGTTTTTT.

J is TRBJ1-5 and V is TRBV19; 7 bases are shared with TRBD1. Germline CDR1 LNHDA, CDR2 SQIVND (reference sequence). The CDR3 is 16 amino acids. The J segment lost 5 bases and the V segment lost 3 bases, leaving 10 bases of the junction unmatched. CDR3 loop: CASSILGQANHQPQHF. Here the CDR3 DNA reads TGTGCCAGTAGTATCTTAGGACAGGCCAACCATCAGCCCCAGCATTTT.

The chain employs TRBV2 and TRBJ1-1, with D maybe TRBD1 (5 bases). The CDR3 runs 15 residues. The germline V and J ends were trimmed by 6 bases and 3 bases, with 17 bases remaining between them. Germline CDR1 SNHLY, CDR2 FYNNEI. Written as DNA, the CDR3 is TGTGCCAGCAGCCAAGCCCGCCCGGGGGACACTGAAGCTTTCTTT. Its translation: CASSQARPGDTEAFF.

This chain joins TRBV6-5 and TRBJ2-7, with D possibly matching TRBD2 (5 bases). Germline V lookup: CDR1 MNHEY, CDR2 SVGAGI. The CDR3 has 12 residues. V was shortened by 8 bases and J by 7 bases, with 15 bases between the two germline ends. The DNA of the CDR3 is TGTGCCAGCTCGGATCCCCCGGGGGAGCAGTACTTC. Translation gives CASSDPPGEQYF.

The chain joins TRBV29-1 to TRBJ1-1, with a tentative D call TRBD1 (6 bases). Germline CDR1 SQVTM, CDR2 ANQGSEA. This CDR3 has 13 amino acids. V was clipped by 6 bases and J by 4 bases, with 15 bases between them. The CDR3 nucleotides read TGCAGCGTCGCGCGGGGGCGCGGCACTGAAGCTTTCTTT. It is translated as CSVARGRGTEAFF. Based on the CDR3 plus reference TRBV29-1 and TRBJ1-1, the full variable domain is SAVISQKPSRDICQRGTSLTIQCQVDSQVTMMFWYRQQPGQSLTLIATANQGSEATYESGFVIDKFPISRPNLTFSTLTVSNMSPEDSSIYLCSVARGRGTEAFFGQGTRLTVV.

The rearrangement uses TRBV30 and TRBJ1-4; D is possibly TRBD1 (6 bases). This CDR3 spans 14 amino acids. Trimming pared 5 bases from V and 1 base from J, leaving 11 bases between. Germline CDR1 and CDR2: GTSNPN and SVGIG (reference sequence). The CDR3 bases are TGTGCCTGGTCCCCGGACAGAACTAATGAAAAACTGTTTTTT. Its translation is CAWSPDRTNEKLFF. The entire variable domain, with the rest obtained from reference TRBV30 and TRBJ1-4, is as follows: SQTIHQWPATLVQPVGSPLSLECTVEGTSNPNLYWYRQAAGRGLQLLFYSVGIGQISSEVPQNLSASRPQDRQFILSSKKLLLSDSGFYLCAWSPDRTNEKLFFGSGTQLSVL.

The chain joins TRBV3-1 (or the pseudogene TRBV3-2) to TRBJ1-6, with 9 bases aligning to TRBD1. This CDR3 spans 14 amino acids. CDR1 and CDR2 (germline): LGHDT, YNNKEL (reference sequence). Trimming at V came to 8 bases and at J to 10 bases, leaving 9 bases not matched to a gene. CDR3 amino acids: CASSGTGLHSPLHF. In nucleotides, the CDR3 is TGTGCCAGCTCCGGGACAGGGCTCCACTCACCCCTCCACTTT.